This section outlines one T cell receptor (beta chain) sequence together with its context. The antigen remains unidentified. This CDR3 has 14 residues. The germline gives CDR1 MNHEY, CDR2 SMNVEV (reference sequence). V shed 4 bases and J 4 bases; nucleotides not matched to a gene: 6. This entry comes from a study of T cell repertoires in ileal Crohn's disease. Study summary: About half received postoperative treatment, under 14 with thiopurines and about 20 anti-TNF.

Method: immunoSEQ multiplex PCR; TCRdb's copy keeps in-frame clones and lacks some. The table has 9,000 to 10,000 clones, over 65% seen once. Study-level findings and limits: Clonality above 26.8% at surgery always came with endoscopic recurrence. Clonal expansions were more frequent in active smokers than non-smokers at surgery.

The specimen sequenced was ileal tissue. The genes are TRBV27 and TRBJ2-7; 8 bases map to TRBD1. The source is an adult with Crohn's disease. CDR3 in amino acids: CASSSGTGPYEQYF. For the CDR3, the DNA is TGTGCCAGCAGTTCCGGGACAGGACCTTACGAGCAGTACTTC.